Shown below are 21 T cell receptor beta chains from a single sample sequenced in a study of PD-L1 blockade in urothelial cancer. TCRdb's table, derived via immunoSEQ multiplex PCR, lists solely in-frame clones and lacks some. In the table there are 80,000 to 130,000 clones, over 80% of which are singletons. The source material was PBMCs, sampled around atezolizumab (anti-PD-L1) treatment. The origin of the receptors is a woman of 80 years or more with urothelial cancer.

The rearrangement links TRBV27 to TRBJ2-5; a possible D gene is TRBD2 (6 bases). Germline V gives CDR1 MNHEY, CDR2 SMNVEV (reference sequence). The CDR3 is 13 amino acids. Trimming took 6 bases from V and 4 from J, leaving 12 bases between them. The CDR3 is CASSPGERETQYF. The CDR3 DNA reads TGTGCCAGCAGCCCGGGGGAGAGAGAGACCCAGTACTTC.

The genes are TRBV25-1 and TRBJ2-5; perhaps TRBD2 as D (6 bases). Per the germline V gene, CDR1 is MGHDK and CDR2 is SYGVNS. V dropped 3 bases and J dropped 5 bases, with 19 bases sitting between them. CDR3 size: 16 residues. The CDR3 nucleotides are TGTGCCAGCAGTGACGTCCCCTCGACTAGTCTGGAGACCCAGTACTTC. Protein sequence: CASSDVPSTSLETQYF.

The V gene is TRBV7-9, the J gene TRBJ2-5, with D possibly matching TRBD1 (6 bases). Trimming took 6 bases from V and 4 from J, leaving 18 bases between them. The CDR3 is 15 residues long. Germline CDR1 and CDR2: SEHNR and FQNEAQ (reference sequence). The CDR3 DNA is TGTGCCAGCAGTTCACTCGACAGGTGGGGAGAGACCCAGTACTTC. It yields the protein CASSSLDRWGETQYF.

Concerning this clone itself: The sample carries other DNA sequences with the same CDR3. This chain connects TRBV5-6 to TRBJ1-2; TRBD1 agrees at 7 bases. Germline values: CDR1 SGHDT, CDR2 YYEEEE. The CDR3 length is 13 residues. J was trimmed by 7 bases and V by 0 bases; bases with no gene match: 3. CDR3 residues: CASSLAAGGGYTF. The CDR3 coding sequence is TGTGCCAGCAGCTTGGCGGCAGGGGGTGGCTACACCTTC. The variable domain in full, completed from reference TRBV5-6 and TRBJ1-2, reads DAGVTQSPTHLIKTRGQQVTLRCSPKSGHDTVSWYQQALGQGPQFIFQYYEEEERQRGNFPDRFSGHQFPNYSSELNVNALLLGDSALYLCASSLAAGGGYTFGSGTRLTVV.

V is TRBV27 and J is TRBJ1-3; tentatively, D is TRBD1 (5 bases). V dropped 2 bases and J dropped 2 bases, with 10 bases sitting between them. The CDR3 has 15 amino acids. Germline values: CDR1 MNHEY, CDR2 SMNVEV (reference sequence). This CDR3 reads CASSLGGGAGNTIYF. CDR3 coding DNA: TGTGCCAGCAGTTTAGGGGGAGGGGCTGGAAACACCATATATTTT.

This clone was seen only once. The chain has TRBV5-1 and TRBJ1-1; D uncertain. Trimming took off 4 bases at V and 7 bases at J, with 11 bases between the two ends. The CDR3 covers 12 residues. The germline gives CDR1 SGHRS, CDR2 YFSETQ. The CDR3 DNA follows: TGCGCCAGCAGCGAGCCTGCGGGTGAAGCTTTCTTT. It codes for CASSEPAGEAFF.

This chain joins TRBV7-3 and TRBJ2-1; 7 nucleotides match TRBD1. CDR1 is SGHTA, CDR2 FQGTGA, per germline. The CDR3 length is 15 residues. V lost 5 bases to trimming and J lost 7 bases; unmatched junction nucleotides: 11. The CDR3 reads CASSTITGDRNEQFF. The CDR3 DNA follows: TGTGCCAGCAGCACCATCACAGGGGACAGAAATGAGCAGTTCTTC.

On this clone itself: At the DNA level, this CDR3 is encoded by other sequences in the same sample as well. This rearrangement joins TRBV5-4 to TRBJ2-7, with 11 bases aligning to TRBD2. The germline V gene encodes CDR1 SGHNT and CDR2 YYREEE (reference sequence). The J segment lost 2 bases and the V segment lost 4 bases, leaving 5 bases of the junction unmatched. The CDR3 is made up of 15 amino acids. CDR3 nucleotide sequence: TGTGCCAGCAGCCCGGGGACTAGCGGCCCCTACGAGCAGTACTTC. Protein: CASSPGTSGPYEQYF.

This sequence joins TRBV19 and TRBJ2-7; the match to TRBD2 covers 10 bases. The V gene's germline CDR1 is LNHDA and CDR2 SQIVND (reference sequence). V lost 1 base to trimming and J lost 7 bases; unmatched junction nucleotides: 16. The CDR3 has 18 residues. The chain's CDR3 is CASSIGASAGGMLREQYF. The CDR3 nucleotides read TGTGCCAGTAGTATAGGAGCTTCAGCGGGAGGGATGTTGCGAGAGCAGTACTTC. Full variable domain (missing parts from reference TRBV19 and TRBJ2-7): DGGITQSPKYLFRKEGQNVTLSCEQNLNHDAMYWYRQDPGQGLRLIYYSQIVNDFQKGDIAEGYSVSREKKESFPLTVTSAQKNPTAFYLCASSIGASAGGMLREQYFGPGTRLTVT.

The V call is TRBV6-1, the J call TRBJ2-1; 12 bases line up with TRBD2. The germline CDR1 and CDR2 sequences are MNHNS and SASEGT. The V gene end was trimmed by 2 bases and the J gene end by 6 bases; junction bases not matched to a gene: 2. The CDR3 totals 15 residues. CDR3 sequence (DNA): TGTGCCAGCAGTGAACTAGCGGGAGGGACCAATGAGCAGTTCTTC. Its translation is CASSELAGGTNEQFF.

The gene calls are TRBV7-9 and TRBJ2-2; 11 bases map to TRBD1. The junction had 7 bases not matched to a gene; V was cut back by 5 bases and J by 5 bases. The CDR3 has 16 amino acids. Germline lookup yields CDR1 SEHNR and CDR2 FQNEAQ (reference sequence). The chain's CDR3 is CASSHWTGGRTGELFF. The CDR3, as DNA: TGTGCCAGCAGCCATTGGACAGGGGGCCGTACCGGGGAGCTGTTTTTT.

The chain joins TRBV5-5 to TRBJ1-4; perhaps TRBD1 as D (5 bases). The V gene lost 4 bases and the J gene lost 6 bases, with 19 bases spanning the gap. The CDR3 contains 16 residues. Germline-derived CDR1 and CDR2 are SGHKS and YYEKEE (reference sequence). CDR3 loop: CASSLDPGSVDEKLFF. In DNA form, the CDR3 reads TGTGCCAGCAGCCTAGACCCAGGGTCGGTAGATGAAAAACTGTTTTTT.

This chain uses TRBV7-6 with TRBJ1-1; maybe TRBD1 (6 bases). CDR1 and CDR2 (germline): SGHVS, FNYEAQ. V gave up 4 bases and J gave up 2 bases, with 14 bases separating them. The CDR3 sequence is 15 residues long. The CDR3 DNA sequence: TGTGCCAGCAGCTCAGAGGACAGCCGAAACACTGAAGCTTTCTTT. Its protein is CASSSEDSRNTEAFF.

The chain combines TRBV19 with TRBJ2-2; 7 nucleotides line up with TRBD1. V trimming: 4 bases; J trimming: 6 bases; junction bases outside the gene matches: 8. This CDR3 region has 15 residues. CDR1 and CDR2 (germline): LNHDA, SQIVND (reference sequence). CDR3 nucleotide sequence: TGTGCCAGTAGTAGGCGACCCGACAGGGCCGGGGAGCTGTTTTTT. Its translation is CASSRRPDRAGELFF.

The chain uses TRBV19 and TRBJ1-5; D possibly corresponds to TRBD1 (6 bases). V was clipped by 3 bases and J by 4 bases, with 16 bases between them. The CDR3 is 16 residues long. The V gene's germline CDR1 is LNHDA and CDR2 SQIVND (reference sequence). The CDR3 here is CASSMLRQVANQPQHF. The CDR3 nucleotides read TGTGCCAGTAGTATGTTAAGACAGGTCGCGAATCAGCCCCAGCATTTT.

The chain carries TRBV6-5 and TRBJ2-5; 7 positions agree with TRBD1. CDR3 length: 13 residues. V gave up 4 bases and J gave up 5 bases; unmatched junction bases: 4. Germline V CDR1 and CDR2: MNHEY, SVGAGI. The CDR3 coding sequence is TGTGCCAGCAGTTTACAGGGGTCGGAGACCCAGTACTTC. Its translation: CASSLQGSETQYF.

The chain recombines TRBV6-1 with TRBJ2-7; 8 nucleotides align to TRBD2. Germline V lookup: CDR1 MNHNS, CDR2 SASEGT. This CDR3 comprises 14 residues. Trimming at V came to 7 bases and at J to 1 base, leaving 6 bases not matched to a gene. CDR3 coding DNA: TGTGCCAGCACCCTTAGCGGGATATCCTACGAGCAGTACTTC. The encoded protein is CASTLSGISYEQYF.

This clone was seen just once. This rearrangement joins TRBV28 to TRBJ1-1; TRBD1 agrees at 9 bases. CDR3 length equals 15 residues. Trimming removed 3 bases from V and 7 bases from J; junction bases left unmatched: 9. Germline loops: CDR1 MDHEN, CDR2 SYDVKM. CDR3 in amino acids: CASSLSTGGIGEAFF. Here the CDR3 DNA reads TGTGCCAGCAGTTTGTCGACAGGGGGTATTGGTGAAGCTTTCTTT.

The rearrangement joins TRBV6-1 to TRBJ1-2; possibly TRBD1 for D (5 bases). The CDR3 sequence is 15 residues long. CDR1 is MNHNS, CDR2 SASEGT, per germline. The V gene lost 0 bases and the J gene lost 8 bases, with 16 bases spanning the gap. The CDR3 loop reads CASSEAGPGGRGYTF. CDR3 nucleotides: TGTGCCAGCAGTGAAGCTGGTCCGGGGGGTAGAGGCTACACCTTC.

This chain uses TRBV9 with TRBJ1-4, with 7 bases lining up with TRBD1. V was pared by 4 bases and J by 0 bases, with 6 bases of the junction left unmatched. The CDR3 runs 16 residues. Germline V gene lookup returns CDR1 SGDLS and CDR2 YYNGEE. CDR3 region: CASSTGQDATNEKLFF. CDR3 nucleotide sequence: TGTGCCAGCAGCACAGGACAGGACGCAACTAATGAAAAACTGTTTTTT.

The chain combines TRBV15 with TRBJ1-5, with D possibly being TRBD1 (5 bases). Germline CDR1 and CDR2: LNHNV and YYDKDF (reference sequence). This CDR3 has 15 residues. Deletions cut 5 bases from V and 3 bases from J, with 14 bases between. CDR3 in amino acids: CATSLLQVTNQPQHF. The CDR3 DNA is TGTGCCACCAGCTTACTACAGGTTACCAATCAGCCCCAGCATTTT.